This T cell receptor beta chain is drawn from a study of beta chain features in type 1 diabetes. Sorted CD4+ subsets: naive, central memory, regulatory, stem cell-like memory (CD45RO/CCR7/CD25/CD127/CD95/CD27 panel). Expressed TCRB transcripts got sequenced, as all isolated RNA was reverse transcribed. Here immunoSEQ multiplex PCR was the method, and the copy in TCRdb shows in-frame clones only, minus some. The repertoire consists of fewer than 250,000 clones, with less than 15% occurring once and the leading ten covering about 0.026%. V was pared by 4 bases and J by 2 bases, with 2 bases of the junction left unmatched. The CDR3 has 13 amino acids. CDR1 is LNHDA and CDR2 is SQIVND in the germline V gene (reference sequence).

This sequence joins TRBV19 and TRBJ2-7, with 7 bases that match TRBD1. The receptor was isolated from a woman aged 40 to 55 in good health. The sample taken for sequencing was naive CD4+ T cells from blood. CDR3 region: CASSRDSAYEQYF. The CDR3 DNA follows: TGTGCCAGTAGTAGGGACAGCGCCTACGAGCAGTACTTC.